The clone carrying this TCR beta chain was found a few times. Antigen unknown. CDR1 and CDR2 from the germline V gene are DFQATT and SNEGSKA (reference sequence). V shed 1 base and J shed 9 bases, with 10 bases lying between them. CDR3 length: 13 amino acids. This record comes from a study of blood T cells in healthy people across ages. Findings and caveats of the study: Unsorted PBMC input precluded a conclusive naive versus antigen-experienced comparison.

Next came a second PCR, run for roughly 6 to 11 cycles, which used a sample-barcoded 5' primer along with a J-beta primer mix. TCRdb recomputed calls from the 5' RACE reads with MiXCR, one row per CDR3 protein. The sample has about 720,000 distinct CDR3 sequences, about 20% seen once. This TCR derives from a man aged 70 or older in good health. Source material: blood. This chain uses TRBV20-1 with TRBJ1-6; the D gene is possibly TRBD1 (5 bases). This CDR3 is CSARVYGGSPLHF. CDR3 bases: TGCAGTGCTAGAGTTTATGGGGGTTCACCCCTCCACTTT.